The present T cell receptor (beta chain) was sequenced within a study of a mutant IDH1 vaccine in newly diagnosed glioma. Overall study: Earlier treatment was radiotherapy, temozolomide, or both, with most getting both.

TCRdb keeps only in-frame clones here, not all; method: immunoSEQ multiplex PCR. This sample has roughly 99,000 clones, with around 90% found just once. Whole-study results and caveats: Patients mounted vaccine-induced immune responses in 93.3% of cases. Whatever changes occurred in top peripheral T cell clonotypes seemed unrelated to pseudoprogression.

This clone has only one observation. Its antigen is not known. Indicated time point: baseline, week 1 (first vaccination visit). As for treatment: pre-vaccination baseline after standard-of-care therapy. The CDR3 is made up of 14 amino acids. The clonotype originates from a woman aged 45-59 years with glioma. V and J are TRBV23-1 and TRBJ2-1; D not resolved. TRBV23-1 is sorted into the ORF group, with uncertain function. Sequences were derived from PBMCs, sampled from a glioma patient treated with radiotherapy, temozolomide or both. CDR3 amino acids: CRPRGRDSYNEQFF. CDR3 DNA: TGCCGCCCCAGAGGCAGAGACTCCTACAATGAGCAGTTCTTC.